This T cell receptor (beta chain) was recovered during a study of blood T cell repertoires in COVID-19. Recruits, aged roughly 18 to 95 years, lived in roughly 22 US areas. Self-reported history from a screening survey and questionnaire set each donor's cohort. The CDR3 covers 15 residues. V was clipped by 5 bases and J by 7 bases; unmatched bases: 6. Germline assignment: CDR1 SEHNR and CDR2 FQNEAQ (reference sequence). Original processing notes: The assay estimated nucleated cells by amplifying reference gene primers. The table came from immunoSEQ multiplex PCR; TCRdb's copy has only in-frame clones and leaves some out. D and trimming come from the DNA, and the V and J calls and clone size come from that table. The table includes about 210,000 clones, 81% detected once.

V is TRBV7-9 and J is TRBJ1-6; 9 bases map to TRBD1. This receptor was obtained from a woman between 50 and 59 years old with acute COVID-19. Sequencing was carried out using PBMCs or T cells enriched from blood (not recorded which). The CDR3 bases are TGTGCCAGCAGCACCGGGGACAGGGAGAATTCACCCCTCCACTTT. Amino acids: CASSTGDRENSPLHF.